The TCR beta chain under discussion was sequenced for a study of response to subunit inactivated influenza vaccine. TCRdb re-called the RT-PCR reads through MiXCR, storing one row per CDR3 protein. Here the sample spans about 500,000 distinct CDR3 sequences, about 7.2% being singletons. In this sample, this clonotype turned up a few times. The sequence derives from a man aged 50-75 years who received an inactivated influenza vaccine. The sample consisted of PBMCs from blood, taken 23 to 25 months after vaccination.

In nucleotides, the CDR3 is TGTGCCAGCAGTTACTCTTGGCGGGACACAGATACGCAGTATTTT. It encodes CASSYSWRDTDTQYF. The genes are TRBV6-5 and TRBJ2-3, with a weak D call TRBD2 (6 bases). The CDR3 consists of 15 residues. Germline V CDR1 and CDR2: MNHEY, SVGAGI. The ends were cut back, 0 bases at V and 2 bases at J, with 9 bases in the middle.